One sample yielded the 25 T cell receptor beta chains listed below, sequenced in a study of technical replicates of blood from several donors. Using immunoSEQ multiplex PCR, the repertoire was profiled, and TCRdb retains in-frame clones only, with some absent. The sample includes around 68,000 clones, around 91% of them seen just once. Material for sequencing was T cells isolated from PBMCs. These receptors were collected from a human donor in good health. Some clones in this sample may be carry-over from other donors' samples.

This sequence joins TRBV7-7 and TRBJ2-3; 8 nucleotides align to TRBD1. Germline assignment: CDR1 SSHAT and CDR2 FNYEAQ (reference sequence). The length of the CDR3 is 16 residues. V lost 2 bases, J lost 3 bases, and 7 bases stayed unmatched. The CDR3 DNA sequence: TGTGCCAGCAGCTTAAACTCAGGGGGCGAGACAGATACGCAGTATTTT. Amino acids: CASSLNSGGETDTQYF.

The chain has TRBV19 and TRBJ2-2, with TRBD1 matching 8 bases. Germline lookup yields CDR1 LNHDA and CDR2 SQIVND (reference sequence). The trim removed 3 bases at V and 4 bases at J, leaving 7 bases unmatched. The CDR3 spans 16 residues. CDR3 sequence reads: CASSMGQGAITGELFF. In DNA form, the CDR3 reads TGTGCCAGTAGTATGGGGCAGGGGGCCATCACCGGGGAGCTGTTTTTT. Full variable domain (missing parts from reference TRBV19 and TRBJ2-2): DGGITQSPKYLFRKEGQNVTLSCEQNLNHDAMYWYRQDPGQGLRLIYYSQIVNDFQKGDIAEGYSVSREKKESFPLTVTSAQKNPTAFYLCASSMGQGAITGELFFGEGSRLTVL.

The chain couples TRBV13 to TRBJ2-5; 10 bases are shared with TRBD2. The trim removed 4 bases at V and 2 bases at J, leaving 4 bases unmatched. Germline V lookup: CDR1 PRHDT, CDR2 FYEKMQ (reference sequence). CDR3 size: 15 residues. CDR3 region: CASSSIAGGQETQYF. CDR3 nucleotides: TGTGCCAGCAGCTCTATAGCGGGAGGACAAGAGACCCAGTACTTC.

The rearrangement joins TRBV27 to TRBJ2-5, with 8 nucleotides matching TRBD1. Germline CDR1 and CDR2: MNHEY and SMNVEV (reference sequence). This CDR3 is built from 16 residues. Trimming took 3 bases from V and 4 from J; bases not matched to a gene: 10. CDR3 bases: TGTGCCAGCAGTTTGTTACAGGGGGTAGGGGCAGAGACCCAGTACTTC. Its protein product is CASSLLQGVGAETQYF.

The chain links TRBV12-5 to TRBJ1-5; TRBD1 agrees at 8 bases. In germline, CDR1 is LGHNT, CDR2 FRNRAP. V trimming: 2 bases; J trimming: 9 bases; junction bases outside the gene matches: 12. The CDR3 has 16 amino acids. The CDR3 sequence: CASGLLVGQAEWPQHF. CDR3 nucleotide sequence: TGTGCTAGTGGTTTGTTGGTGGGACAGGCGGAATGGCCCCAGCATTTT.

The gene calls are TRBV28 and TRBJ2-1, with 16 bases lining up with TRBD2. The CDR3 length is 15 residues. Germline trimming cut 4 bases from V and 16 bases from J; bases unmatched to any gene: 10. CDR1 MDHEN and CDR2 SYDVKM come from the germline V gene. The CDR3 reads CASSSIGTSGRAGFF. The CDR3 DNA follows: TGTGCCAGCAGTTCAATAGGGACTAGCGGGAGGGCAGGATTCTTC.

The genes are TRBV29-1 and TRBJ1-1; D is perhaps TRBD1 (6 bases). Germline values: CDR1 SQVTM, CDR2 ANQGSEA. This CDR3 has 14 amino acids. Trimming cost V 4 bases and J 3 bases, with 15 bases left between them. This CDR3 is CSVVRGGGYTEAFF. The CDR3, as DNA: TGCAGCGTTGTGAGAGGGGGAGGGTACACTGAAGCTTTCTTT.

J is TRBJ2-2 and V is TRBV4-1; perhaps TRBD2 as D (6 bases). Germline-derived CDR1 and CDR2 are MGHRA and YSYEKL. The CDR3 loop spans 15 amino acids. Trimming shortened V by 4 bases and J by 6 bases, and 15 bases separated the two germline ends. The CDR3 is CASSLRGREAGELFF. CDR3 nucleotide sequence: TGCGCCAGCAGCCTTCGGGGCAGGGAGGCCGGGGAGCTGTTTTTT.

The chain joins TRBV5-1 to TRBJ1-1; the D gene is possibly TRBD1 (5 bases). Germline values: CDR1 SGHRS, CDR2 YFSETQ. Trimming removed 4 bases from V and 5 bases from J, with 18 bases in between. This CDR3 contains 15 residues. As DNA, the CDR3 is TGCGCCAGCAGCACCCATTCACAGGTAAAAACTGAAGCTTTCTTT. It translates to CASSTHSQVKTEAFF.

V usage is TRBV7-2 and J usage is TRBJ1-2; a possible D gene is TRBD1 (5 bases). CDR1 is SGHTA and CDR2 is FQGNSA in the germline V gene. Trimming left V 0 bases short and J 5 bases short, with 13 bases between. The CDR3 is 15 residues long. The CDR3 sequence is CASSLAGRITYGYTF. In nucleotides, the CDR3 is TGTGCCAGCAGCTTAGCGGGGCGGATTACGTATGGCTACACCTTC.

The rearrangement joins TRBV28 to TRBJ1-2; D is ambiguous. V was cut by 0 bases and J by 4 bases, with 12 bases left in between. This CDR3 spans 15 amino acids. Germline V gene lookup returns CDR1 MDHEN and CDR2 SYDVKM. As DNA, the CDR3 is TGTGCCAGCAGTTTATGGCGGGCCGAAGTCTATGGCTACACCTTC. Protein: CASSLWRAEVYGYTF.

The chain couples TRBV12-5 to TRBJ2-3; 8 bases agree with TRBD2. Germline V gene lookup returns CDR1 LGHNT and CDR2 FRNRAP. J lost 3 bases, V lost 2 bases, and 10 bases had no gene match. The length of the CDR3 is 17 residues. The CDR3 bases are TGTGCTAGTGGTTTGAAACCGGGGGGGGCTTGGACAGATACGCAGTATTTT. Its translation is CASGLKPGGAWTDTQYF.

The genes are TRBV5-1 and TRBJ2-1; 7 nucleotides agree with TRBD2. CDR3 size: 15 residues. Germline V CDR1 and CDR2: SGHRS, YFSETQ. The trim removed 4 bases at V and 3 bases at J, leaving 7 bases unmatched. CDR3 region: CASSRQGGGYNEQFF. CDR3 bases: TGCGCCAGCAGCCGCCAGGGCGGGGGCTACAATGAGCAGTTCTTC.

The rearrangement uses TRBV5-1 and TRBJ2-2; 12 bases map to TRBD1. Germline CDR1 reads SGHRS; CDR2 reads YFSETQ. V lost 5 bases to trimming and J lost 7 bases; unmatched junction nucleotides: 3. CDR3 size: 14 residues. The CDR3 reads CASRGQGASGELFF. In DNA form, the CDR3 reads TGCGCCAGCAGGGGACAGGGGGCCAGCGGGGAGCTGTTTTTT.

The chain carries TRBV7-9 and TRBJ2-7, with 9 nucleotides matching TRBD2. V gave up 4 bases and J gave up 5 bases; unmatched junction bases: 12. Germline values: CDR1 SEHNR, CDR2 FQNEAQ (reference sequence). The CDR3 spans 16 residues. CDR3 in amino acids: CASSWSVAGESNEQYF. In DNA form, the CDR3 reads TGTGCCAGCAGCTGGAGCGTAGCGGGAGAGTCGAACGAGCAGTACTTC.

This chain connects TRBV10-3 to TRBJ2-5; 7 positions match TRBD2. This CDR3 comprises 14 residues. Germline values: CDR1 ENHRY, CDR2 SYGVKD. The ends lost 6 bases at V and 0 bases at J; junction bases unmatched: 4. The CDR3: CAIRPSGNQETQYF. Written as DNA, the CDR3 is TGTGCCATCAGGCCTAGCGGAAACCAAGAGACCCAGTACTTC.

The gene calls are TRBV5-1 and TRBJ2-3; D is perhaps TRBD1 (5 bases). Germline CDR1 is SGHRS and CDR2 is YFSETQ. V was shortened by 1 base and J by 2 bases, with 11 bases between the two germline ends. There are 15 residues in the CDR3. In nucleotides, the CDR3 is TGCGCCAGCAGCTTGACGCAGGGATCCACAGATACGCAGTATTTT. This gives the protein CASSLTQGSTDTQYF.

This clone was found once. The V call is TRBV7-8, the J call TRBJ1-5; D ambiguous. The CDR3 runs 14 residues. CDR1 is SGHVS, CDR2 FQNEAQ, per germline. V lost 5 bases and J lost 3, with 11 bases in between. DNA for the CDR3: TGTGCCAGCAGCCCGGGAACAGCCAATCAGCCCCAGCATTTT. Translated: CASSPGTANQPQHF.

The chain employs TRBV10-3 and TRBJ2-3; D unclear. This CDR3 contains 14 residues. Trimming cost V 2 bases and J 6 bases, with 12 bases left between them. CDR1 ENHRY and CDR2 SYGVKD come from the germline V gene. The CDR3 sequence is CAISERSNADTQYF. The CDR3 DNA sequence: TGTGCCATCAGTGAGAGGAGTAATGCGGATACGCAGTATTTT.

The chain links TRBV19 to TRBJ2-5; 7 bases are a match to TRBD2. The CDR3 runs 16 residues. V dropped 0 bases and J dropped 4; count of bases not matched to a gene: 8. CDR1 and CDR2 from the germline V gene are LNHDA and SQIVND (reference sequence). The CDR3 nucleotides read TGTGCCAGTAGTATAGACCGGGACTACTACTTAGAGACCCAGTACTTC. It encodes CASSIDRDYYLETQYF.

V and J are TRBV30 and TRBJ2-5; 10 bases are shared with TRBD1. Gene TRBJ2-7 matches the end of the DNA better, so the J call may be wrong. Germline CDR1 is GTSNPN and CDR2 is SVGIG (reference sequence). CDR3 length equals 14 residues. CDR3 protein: CAWSGQGALYEQYF. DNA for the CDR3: TGTGCCTGGAGTGGACAGGGGGCGCTGTACGAGCAGTACTTC.

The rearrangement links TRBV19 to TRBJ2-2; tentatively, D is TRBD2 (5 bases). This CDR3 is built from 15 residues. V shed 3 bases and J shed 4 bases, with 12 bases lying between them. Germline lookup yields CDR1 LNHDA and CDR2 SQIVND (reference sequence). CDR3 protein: CASSISPRGTGELFF. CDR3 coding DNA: TGTGCCAGTAGTATCTCCCCTCGGGGCACCGGGGAGCTGTTTTTT.

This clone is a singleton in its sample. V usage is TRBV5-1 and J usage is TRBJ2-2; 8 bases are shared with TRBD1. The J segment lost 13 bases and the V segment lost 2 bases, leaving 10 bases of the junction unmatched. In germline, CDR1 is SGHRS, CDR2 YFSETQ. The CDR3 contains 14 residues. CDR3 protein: CASSFQTGTGPLFF. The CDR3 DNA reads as TGCGCCAGCAGCTTCCAGACCGGGACAGGTCCGCTGTTTTTT.

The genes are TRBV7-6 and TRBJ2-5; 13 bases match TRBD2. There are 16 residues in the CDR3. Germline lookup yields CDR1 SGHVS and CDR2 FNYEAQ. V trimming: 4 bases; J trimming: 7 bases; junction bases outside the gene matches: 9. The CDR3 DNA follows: TGTGCCAGCAGCTCCGGACTAGCGGGAGAAATTGGGACCCAGTACTTC. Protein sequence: CASSSGLAGEIGTQYF.

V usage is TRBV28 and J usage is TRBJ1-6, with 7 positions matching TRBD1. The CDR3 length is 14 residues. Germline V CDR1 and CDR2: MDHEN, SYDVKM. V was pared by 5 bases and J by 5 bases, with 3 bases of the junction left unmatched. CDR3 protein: CASSPTGNNSPLHF. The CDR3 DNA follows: TGTGCCAGCAGTCCGACAGGGAATAATTCACCCCTCCACTTT.